This T cell receptor (beta chain) is from a study of T cell repertoires in cytomegalovirus infection. V dropped 1 base and J dropped 12 bases, with 10 bases sitting between them. The CDR3 sequence is 13 residues long. Germline CDR1 is MNHNS and CDR2 is SASEGT. As regards this clonotype: No antigen is known for it.

TCRdb reprocessed the reads via MiXCR and lists one record per CDR3 protein. Among around 500,000 distinct CDR3 sequences listed, under 45% were seen once. The receptor comes from a human donor in good health (CMV status not recorded). Some clones in this sample may be carry-over from other donors' samples. The specimen was cultured PBMCs, collected from culture after CMV antigen stimulation. V is TRBV6-1 and J is TRBJ1-6; D is unclear. DNA of the CDR3: TGTGCCAGCAGTGAAGTCTCGGATGTACCCCTCCACTTT. Translated: CASSEVSDVPLHF.